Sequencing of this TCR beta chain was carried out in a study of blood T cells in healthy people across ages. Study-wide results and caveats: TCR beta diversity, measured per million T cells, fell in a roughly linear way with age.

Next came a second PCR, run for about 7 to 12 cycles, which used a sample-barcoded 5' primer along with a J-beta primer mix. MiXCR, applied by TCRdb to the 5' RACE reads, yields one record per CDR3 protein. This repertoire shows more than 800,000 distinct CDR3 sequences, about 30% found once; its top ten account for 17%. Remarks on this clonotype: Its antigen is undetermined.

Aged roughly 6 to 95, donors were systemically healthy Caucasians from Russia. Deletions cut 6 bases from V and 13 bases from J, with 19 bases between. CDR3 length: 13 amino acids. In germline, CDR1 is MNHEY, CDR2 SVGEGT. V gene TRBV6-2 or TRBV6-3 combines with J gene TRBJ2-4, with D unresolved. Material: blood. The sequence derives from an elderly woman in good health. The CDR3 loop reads CASSLFRKEEQYF. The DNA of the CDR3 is TGTGCCAGCAGCTTATTTAGGAAAGAAGAGCAGTACTTC.